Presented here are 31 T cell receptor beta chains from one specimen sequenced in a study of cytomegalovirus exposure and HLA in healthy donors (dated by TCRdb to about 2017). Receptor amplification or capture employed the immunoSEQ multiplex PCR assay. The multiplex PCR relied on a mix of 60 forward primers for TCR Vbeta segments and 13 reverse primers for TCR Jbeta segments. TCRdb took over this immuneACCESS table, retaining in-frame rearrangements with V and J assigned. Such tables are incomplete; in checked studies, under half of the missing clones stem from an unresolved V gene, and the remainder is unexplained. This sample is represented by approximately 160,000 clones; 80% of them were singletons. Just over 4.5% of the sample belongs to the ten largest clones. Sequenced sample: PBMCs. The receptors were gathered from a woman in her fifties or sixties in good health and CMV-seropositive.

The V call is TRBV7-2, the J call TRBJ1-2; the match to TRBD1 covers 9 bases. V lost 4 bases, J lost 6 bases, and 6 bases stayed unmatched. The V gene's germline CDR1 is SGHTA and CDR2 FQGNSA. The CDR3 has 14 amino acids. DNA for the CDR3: TGTGCCAGCAGCTCGCCCGGGACAGGGAATGGCTACACCTTC. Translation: CASSSPGTGNGYTF.

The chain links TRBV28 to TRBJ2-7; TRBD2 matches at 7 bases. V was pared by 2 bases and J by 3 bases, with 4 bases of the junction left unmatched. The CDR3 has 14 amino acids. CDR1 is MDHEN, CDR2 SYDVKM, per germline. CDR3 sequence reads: CASSLRTSHYEQYF. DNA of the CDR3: TGTGCCAGCAGTTTACGGACTAGTCACTACGAGCAGTACTTC.

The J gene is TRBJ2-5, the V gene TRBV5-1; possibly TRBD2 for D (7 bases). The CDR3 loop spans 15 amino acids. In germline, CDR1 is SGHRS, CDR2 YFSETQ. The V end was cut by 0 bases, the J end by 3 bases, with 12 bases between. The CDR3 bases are TGCGCCAGCAGCTTGGAGGGGGGGGACGAAGAGACCCAGTACTTC. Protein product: CASSLEGGDEETQYF.

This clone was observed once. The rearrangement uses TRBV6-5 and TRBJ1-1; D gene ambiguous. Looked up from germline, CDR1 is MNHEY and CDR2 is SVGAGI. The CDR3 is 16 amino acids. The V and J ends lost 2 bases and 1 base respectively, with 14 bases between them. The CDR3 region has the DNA TGTGCCAGCAGTTACCGTACATACGTGGCGAACACTGAAGCTTTCTTT. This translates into CASSYRTYVANTEAFF.

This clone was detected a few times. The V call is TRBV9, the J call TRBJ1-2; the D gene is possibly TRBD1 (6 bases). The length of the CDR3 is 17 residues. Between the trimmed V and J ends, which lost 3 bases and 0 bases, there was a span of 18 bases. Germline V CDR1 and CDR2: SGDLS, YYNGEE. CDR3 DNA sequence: TGTGCCAGCAGCGGTTTGGACAGACTTAAACCTAACTATGGCTACACCTTC. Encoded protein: CASSGLDRLKPNYGYTF.

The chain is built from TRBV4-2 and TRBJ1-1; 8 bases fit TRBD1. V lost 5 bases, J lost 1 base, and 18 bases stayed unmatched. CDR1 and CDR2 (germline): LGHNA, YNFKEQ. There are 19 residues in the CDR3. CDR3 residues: CASSSPPKTGGRPNTEAFF. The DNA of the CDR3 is TGTGCCAGCAGCTCTCCCCCCAAAACAGGGGGTCGCCCGAACACTGAAGCTTTCTTT.

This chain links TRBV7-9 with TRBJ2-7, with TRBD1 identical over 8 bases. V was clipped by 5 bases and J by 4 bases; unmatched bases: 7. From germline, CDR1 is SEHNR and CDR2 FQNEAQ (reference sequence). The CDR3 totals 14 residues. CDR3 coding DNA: TGTGCCAGCAGCCCACCGGACAGGGAATACGAGCAGTACTTC. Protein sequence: CASSPPDREYEQYF.

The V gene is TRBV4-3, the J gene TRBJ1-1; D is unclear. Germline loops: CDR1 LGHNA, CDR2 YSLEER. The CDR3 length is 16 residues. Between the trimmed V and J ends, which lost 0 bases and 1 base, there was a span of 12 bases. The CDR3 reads CASSQDETGGNTEAFF. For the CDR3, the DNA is TGCGCCAGCAGCCAAGATGAGACGGGTGGGAACACTGAAGCTTTCTTT.

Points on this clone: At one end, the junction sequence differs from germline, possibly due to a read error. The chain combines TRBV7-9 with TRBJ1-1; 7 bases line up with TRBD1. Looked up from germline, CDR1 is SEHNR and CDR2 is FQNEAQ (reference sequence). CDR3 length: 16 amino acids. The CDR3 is CSSSFRQGKEGTEAFF. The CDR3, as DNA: TGTTCCAGCAGCTTCCGACAGGGTAAAGAGGGCACTGAAGCTTTCTTT.

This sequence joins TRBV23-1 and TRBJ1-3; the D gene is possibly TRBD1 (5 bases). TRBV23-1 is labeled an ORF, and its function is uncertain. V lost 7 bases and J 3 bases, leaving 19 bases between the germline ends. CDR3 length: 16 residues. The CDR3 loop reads CASKPPYRTDGNTIYF. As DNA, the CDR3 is TGCGCCAGCAAGCCCCCCTACAGGACCGATGGAAACACCATATATTTT.

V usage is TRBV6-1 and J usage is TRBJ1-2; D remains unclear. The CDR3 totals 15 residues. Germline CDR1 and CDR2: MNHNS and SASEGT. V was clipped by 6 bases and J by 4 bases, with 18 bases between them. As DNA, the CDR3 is TGTGCCAGCAGGGTCGACTGGGTCGCAGTCTATGGCTACACCTTC. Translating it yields CASRVDWVAVYGYTF.

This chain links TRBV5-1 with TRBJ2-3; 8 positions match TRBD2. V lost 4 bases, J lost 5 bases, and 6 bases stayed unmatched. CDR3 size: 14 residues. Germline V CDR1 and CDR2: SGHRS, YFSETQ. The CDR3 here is CASSQGLVLDTQYF. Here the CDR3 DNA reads TGCGCCAGCAGCCAGGGACTAGTCCTAGATACGCAGTATTTT.

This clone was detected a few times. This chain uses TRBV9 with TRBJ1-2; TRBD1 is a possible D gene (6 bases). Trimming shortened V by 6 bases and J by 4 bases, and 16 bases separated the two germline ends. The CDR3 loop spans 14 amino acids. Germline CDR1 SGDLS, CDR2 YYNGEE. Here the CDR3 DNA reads TGTGCCAGCACCGGGGCGGACAGTATCTATGGCTACACCTTC. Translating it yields CASTGADSIYGYTF.

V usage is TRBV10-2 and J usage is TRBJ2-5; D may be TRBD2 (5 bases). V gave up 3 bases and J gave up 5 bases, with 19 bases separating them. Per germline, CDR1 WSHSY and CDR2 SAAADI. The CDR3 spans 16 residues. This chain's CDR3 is CASSEIGGSVGETQYF. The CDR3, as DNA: TGCGCCAGCAGTGAAATTGGAGGTAGCGTAGGGGAGACCCAGTACTTC.

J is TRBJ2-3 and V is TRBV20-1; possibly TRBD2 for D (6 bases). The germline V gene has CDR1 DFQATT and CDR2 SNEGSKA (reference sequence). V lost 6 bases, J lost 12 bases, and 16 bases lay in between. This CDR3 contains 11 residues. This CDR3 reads CSAGSPGGQYF. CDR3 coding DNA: TGCAGTGCCGGGAGTCCCGGTGGCCAGTATTTT.

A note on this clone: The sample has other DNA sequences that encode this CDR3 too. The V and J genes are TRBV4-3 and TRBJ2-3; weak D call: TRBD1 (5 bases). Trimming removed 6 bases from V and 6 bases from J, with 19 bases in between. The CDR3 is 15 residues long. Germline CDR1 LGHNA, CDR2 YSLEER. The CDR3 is CASSPTTGAVDTQYF. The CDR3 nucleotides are TGCGCCAGCAGTCCTACTACTGGGGCGGTCGATACGCAGTATTTT.

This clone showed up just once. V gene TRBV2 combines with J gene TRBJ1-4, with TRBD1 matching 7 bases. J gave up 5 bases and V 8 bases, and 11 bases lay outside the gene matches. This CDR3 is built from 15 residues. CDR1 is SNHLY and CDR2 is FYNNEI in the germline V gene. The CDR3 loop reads CASRTDRAGNEKLFF. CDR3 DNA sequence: TGTGCCAGCCGGACCGACAGGGCCGGGAATGAAAAACTGTTTTTT.

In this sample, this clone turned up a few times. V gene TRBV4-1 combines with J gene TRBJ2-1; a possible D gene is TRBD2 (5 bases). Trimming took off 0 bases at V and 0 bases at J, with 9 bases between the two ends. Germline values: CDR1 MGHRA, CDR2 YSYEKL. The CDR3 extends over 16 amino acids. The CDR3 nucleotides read TGCGCCAGCAGCCAAGACACTAGAACCTCCTACAATGAGCAGTTCTTC. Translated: CASSQDTRTSYNEQFF.

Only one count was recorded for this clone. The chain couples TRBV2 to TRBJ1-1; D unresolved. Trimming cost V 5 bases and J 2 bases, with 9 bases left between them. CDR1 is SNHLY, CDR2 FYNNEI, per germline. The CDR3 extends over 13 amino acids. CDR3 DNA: TGTGCCAGCAGTAGGAGTACTAACACTGAAGCTTTCTTT. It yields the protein CASSRSTNTEAFF.

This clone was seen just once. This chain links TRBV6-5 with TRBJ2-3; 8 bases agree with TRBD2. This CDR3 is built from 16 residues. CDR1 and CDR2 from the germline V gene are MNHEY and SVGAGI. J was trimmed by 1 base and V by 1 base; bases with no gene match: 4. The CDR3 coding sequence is TGTGCCAGCAGTTACTACCTCGGGAGGGGCACAGATACGCAGTATTTT. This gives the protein CASSYYLGRGTDTQYF.

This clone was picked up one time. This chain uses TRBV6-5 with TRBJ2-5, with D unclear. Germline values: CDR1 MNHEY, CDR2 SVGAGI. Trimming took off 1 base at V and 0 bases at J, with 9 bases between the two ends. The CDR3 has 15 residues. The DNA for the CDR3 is TGTGCCAGCAGTTACTTCCTTAGCCACCAAGAGACCCAGTACTTC. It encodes CASSYFLSHQETQYF.

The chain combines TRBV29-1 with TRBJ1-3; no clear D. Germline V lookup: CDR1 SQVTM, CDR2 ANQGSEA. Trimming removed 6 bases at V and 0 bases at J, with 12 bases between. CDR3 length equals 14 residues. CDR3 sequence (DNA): TGCAGCGTCCATCGAGGGCGCTCTGGAAACACCATATATTTT. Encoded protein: CSVHRGRSGNTIYF.

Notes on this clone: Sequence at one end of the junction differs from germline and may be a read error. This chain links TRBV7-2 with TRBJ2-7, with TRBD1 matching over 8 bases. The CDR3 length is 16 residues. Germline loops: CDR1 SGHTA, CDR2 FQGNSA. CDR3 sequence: CASSLSVSLLDRGLNF. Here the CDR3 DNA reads TGTGCCAGCAGCTTATCCGTGTCCCTCCTCGACAGGGGCTTGAACTTC. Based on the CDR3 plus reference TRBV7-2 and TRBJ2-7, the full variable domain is GAGVSQSPSNKVTEKGKDVELRCDPISGHTALYWYRQSLGQGLEFLIYFQGNSAPDKSGLPSDRFSAERTGGSVSTLTIQRTQQEDSAVYLCASSLSVSLLDRGLNFGPGTRLTVT.

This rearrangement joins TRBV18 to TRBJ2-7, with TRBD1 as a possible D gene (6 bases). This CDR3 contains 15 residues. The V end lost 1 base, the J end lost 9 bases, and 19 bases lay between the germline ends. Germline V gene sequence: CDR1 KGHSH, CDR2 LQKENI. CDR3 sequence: CASSPRGRTGTAQYF. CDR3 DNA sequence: TGTGCCAGCTCACCACGGGGTCGAACAGGGACGGCGCAGTACTTC.

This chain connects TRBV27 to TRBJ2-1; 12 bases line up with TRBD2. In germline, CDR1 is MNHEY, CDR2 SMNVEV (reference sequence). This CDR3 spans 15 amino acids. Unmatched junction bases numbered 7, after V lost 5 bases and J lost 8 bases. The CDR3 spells CASSMTSGSLDEQFF. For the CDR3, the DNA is TGTGCCAGCAGTATGACTAGCGGGAGCCTCGATGAGCAGTTCTTC.

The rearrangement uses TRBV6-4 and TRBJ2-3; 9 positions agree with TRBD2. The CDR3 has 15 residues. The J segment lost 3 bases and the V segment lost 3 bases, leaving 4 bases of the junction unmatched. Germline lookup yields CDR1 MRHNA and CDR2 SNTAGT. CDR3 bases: TGTGCCAGCAGTGAATCGGCGGGGGGGACAGATACGCAGTATTTT. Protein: CASSESAGGTDTQYF.

The CDR3: CASSTFGGGIYNEQFF. The CDR3 DNA sequence: TGTGCCAGCAGTACCTTCGGGGGGGGTATTTACAATGAGCAGTTCTTC. The rearrangement links TRBV9 to TRBJ2-1; TRBD2 agrees at 8 bases. The length of the CDR3 is 16 residues. Germline V CDR1 and CDR2: SGDLS, YYNGEE. After removal of 5 bases from V and 4 bases from J, the junction contained 11 bases not matched to a gene.

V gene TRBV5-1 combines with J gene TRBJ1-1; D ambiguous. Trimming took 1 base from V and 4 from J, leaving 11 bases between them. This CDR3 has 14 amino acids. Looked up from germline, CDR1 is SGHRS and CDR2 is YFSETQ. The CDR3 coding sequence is TGCGCCAGCAGCTTGCCCGGGGAGAGCACTGAAGCTTTCTTT. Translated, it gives CASSLPGESTEAFF.

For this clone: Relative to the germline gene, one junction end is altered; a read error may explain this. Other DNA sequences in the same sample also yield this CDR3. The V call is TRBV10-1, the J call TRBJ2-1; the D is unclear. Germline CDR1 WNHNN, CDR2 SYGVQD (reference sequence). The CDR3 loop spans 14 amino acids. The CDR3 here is CASSEAGRYNEQFF. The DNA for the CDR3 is TGCGCTAGCAGTGAGGCAGGAAGGTACAATGAGCAGTTCTTC.

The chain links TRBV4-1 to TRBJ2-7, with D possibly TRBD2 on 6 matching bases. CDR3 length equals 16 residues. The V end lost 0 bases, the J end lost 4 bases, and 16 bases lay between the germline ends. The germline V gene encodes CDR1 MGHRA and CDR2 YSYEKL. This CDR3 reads CASSQEDSGAVYEQYF. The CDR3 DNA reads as TGCGCCAGCAGCCAAGAAGATAGCGGAGCGGTTTACGAGCAGTACTTC.

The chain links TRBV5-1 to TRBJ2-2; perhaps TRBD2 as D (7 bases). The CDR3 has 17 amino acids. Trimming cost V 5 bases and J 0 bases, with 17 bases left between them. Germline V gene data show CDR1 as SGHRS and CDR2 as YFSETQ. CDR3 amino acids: CASSLMGGLANTGELFF. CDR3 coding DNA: TGCGCCAGCAGTCTAATGGGGGGGCTCGCGAACACCGGGGAGCTGTTTTTT.